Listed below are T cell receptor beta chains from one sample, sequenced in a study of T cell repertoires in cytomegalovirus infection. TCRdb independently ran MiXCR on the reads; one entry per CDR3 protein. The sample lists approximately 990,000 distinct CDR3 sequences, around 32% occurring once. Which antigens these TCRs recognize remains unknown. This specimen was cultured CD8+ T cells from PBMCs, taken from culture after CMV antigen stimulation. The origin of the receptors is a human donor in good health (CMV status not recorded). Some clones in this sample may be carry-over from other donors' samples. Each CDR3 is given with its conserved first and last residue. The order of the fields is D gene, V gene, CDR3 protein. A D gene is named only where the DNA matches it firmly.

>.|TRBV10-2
CASSEKGPLWTQYF
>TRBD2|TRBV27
CASSLEAGSSTDTQYF
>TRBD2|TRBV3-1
CASSQDLPGTSGETGELFF
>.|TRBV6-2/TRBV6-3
CASSYEGAIDTQYF
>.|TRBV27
CASSLKGRQYNEQFF
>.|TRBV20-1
CSARARASVNEQFF
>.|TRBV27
CASSLTVNNEQFF
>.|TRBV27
CASSLWGGRIDTQYF
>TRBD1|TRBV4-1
CASSQAGGADGYTF
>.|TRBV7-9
CASSLNRDRYTQYF
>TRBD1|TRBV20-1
CSARRPGGSGANVLTF
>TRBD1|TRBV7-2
CASSLDARGSSGGVIAFF
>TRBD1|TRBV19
CASNPTKQGQRQPQHF
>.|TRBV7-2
CASSLRSRFTDTQYF
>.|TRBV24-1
CATSDFVGHEQFF
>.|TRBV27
CASSWGSPNQPQHF
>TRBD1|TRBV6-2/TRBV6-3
CASSPRQGRHYGYTF
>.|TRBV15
CATSRDKELYLGGYTF
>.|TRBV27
CASSITGGPGTYGYTF